The clone carrying this T cell receptor (beta chain) occurred many times. This sample was included in a study of Graves' ophthalmopathy and Graves' hyperthyroidism. Overall study: The collection of peripheral blood took place at initial diagnosis, before any treatment.

The germline CDR1 and CDR2 sequences are MGHRA and YSYEKL. CDR3 length: 17 residues. The ends were cut back, 2 bases at V and 1 base at J, with 17 bases in the middle. For repertoire sequencing, the TCR beta CDR3 regions were amplified from RNA transcripts. HTBI primers primed a first-round RT-PCR, and a second-round multiplex PCR followed. MiXCR, applied by TCRdb to the multiplex PCR reads, yields one record per CDR3 protein. Among 300,000 to 400,000 distinct CDR3 sequences listed, 15% to 20% were seen once. Where ophthalmopathy was present, donors had moderate-to-severe activity, CAS ≥3, NOSPECS ≥4 and duration under 3 months. The PBMCs were taken from around 10 ml of fresh peripheral blood.

The clonotype comes from an adult man with Graves' ophthalmopathy. The chain links TRBV4-1 to TRBJ1-1, with unresolved D. The material sequenced was peripheral blood. In DNA form, the CDR3 reads TGCGCCAGCAGCCAAAGTAACTTAGGGTTCACGAACACTGAAGCTTTCTTT. This translates into CASSQSNLGFTNTEAFF.